This T cell receptor (beta chain) was captured by sequencing in a study of T cell changes during pregnancy in multiple sclerosis. The repertoire was sequenced with immunoSEQ multiplex PCR; TCRdb's copy has only in-frame clones and lacks some. The profile shows roughly 39,000 clones, approximately 90% of them singletons. Trimming shortened V by 5 bases and J by 0 bases, and 12 bases separated the two germline ends. The CDR3 consists of 15 residues. CDR1 and CDR2 (germline): SGHRS, YFSETQ. Sequenced material: CD4+ T cells from peripheral blood mononuclear cells, taken in the first trimester of pregnancy. This clonotype was sampled from a female donor in good health, enrolled as a control in a pregnancy study. This chain uses TRBV5-1 with TRBJ2-1; D is perhaps TRBD1 (6 bases). CDR3 protein: CASRRWTVSYNEQFF. CDR3 sequence (DNA): TGCGCCAGCAGGAGGTGGACAGTCTCCTACAATGAGCAGTTCTTC.